These 17 T cell receptor beta chains came from one sample sequenced in a study of T cells in Graves' hyperthyroidism and ophthalmopathy. Amplification yielded TCR beta CDR3 regions, with RNA transcripts as the source. The HTBI set primed first-round TCR CDR3 RT-PCR. TCRdb independently ran MiXCR on the multiplex PCR reads; one entry per CDR3 protein. This sample carries a few hundred thousand distinct CDR3 sequences, roughly 16% of them seen once, and the ten largest clones take approximately 30%. The source material was blood. The receptor set was obtained from a woman in her 30s with Graves' ophthalmopathy.

A few counts support this clonotype. Written as DNA, the CDR3 is TGTGCCAGCAGTTTACAGGGGGCCTTGAACACTGAAGCTTTCTTT. Protein product: CASSLQGALNTEAFF. The chain carries TRBV27 and TRBJ1-1; the match to TRBD1 covers 8 bases. CDR1 and CDR2 from the germline V gene are MNHEY and SMNVEV (reference sequence). V trimming: 2 bases; J trimming: 0 bases; junction bases outside the gene matches: 2. The CDR3 totals 15 residues.

This rearrangement joins TRBV11-2 to TRBJ2-5; D is perhaps TRBD1 or TRBD2 (5 bases each). The CDR3 has 15 amino acids. Deletions cut 1 base from V and 0 bases from J, with 9 bases between. Germline V gene data show CDR1 as SGHAT and CDR2 as FQNNGV. The CDR3 region has the DNA TGTGCCAGCAGCTTAGGGGACCGGAACCAAGAGACCCAGTACTTC. Its protein is CASSLGDRNQETQYF.

This clonotype was picked up many times. The chain employs TRBV30 and TRBJ1-1, with TRBD1 as a possible D gene (6 bases). CDR1 and CDR2 (germline): GTSNPN, SVGIG (reference sequence). Trimming removed 0 bases from V and 5 bases from J, with 13 bases in between. This CDR3 has 14 amino acids. This chain's CDR3 is CAWSVRGRWTEAFF. The DNA of the CDR3 is TGTGCCTGGAGTGTACGGGGGCGGTGGACTGAAGCTTTCTTT. Complete variable domain (other parts from reference TRBV30 and TRBJ1-1): SQTIHQWPATLVQPVGSPLSLECTVEGTSNPNLYWYRQAAGRGLQLLFYSVGIGQISSEVPQNLSASRPQDRQFILSSKKLLLSDSGFYLCAWSVRGRWTEAFFGQGTRLTVV.

The V gene is TRBV28, the J gene TRBJ2-3; the D gene is possibly TRBD1 (5 bases). Germline-derived CDR1 and CDR2 are MDHEN and SYDVKM. V lost 3 bases and J 3 bases, leaving 13 bases between the germline ends. There are 15 residues in the CDR3. CDR3 region: CASSFFAQGTDTQYF. In DNA form, the CDR3 reads TGTGCCAGCAGTTTTTTCGCGCAGGGAACAGATACGCAGTATTTT.

The chain recombines TRBV6-1 with TRBJ1-5; possibly TRBD1 for D (5 bases). The CDR3 consists of 15 residues. CDR1 and CDR2 (germline): MNHNS, SASEGT. Trimming removed 6 bases at V and 1 base at J, with 13 bases between. CDR3 DNA: TGTGCCAGCAGAAAGGTAGGGGTAAGCAATCAGCCCCAGCATTTT. Amino acid sequence: CASRKVGVSNQPQHF.

This clonotype was observed at least ten times. The rearrangement joins TRBV4-3 to TRBJ2-3, with a weak D call TRBD2 (5 bases). From germline, CDR1 is LGHNA and CDR2 YSLEER. Between the trimmed V and J ends, which lost 8 bases and 0 bases, there was a span of 15 bases. The CDR3 has 15 residues. CDR3 protein: CASGSELGSTDTQYF. The CDR3 nucleotides read TGCGCCAGCGGCAGCGAACTAGGAAGCACAGATACGCAGTATTTT.

This clonotype occurred many times. V gene TRBV4-1 combines with J gene TRBJ1-5; weak D call: TRBD1 (6 bases). V gave up 3 bases and J gave up 4 bases, with 13 bases separating them. Per the germline V gene, CDR1 is MGHRA and CDR2 is YSYEKL. The CDR3 consists of 15 residues. CDR3 region: CASSHFDRRNQPQHF. Here the CDR3 DNA reads TGCGCCAGCAGCCATTTCGACAGGAGAAATCAGCCCCAGCATTTT.

This chain connects TRBV20-1 to TRBJ2-7; 9 nucleotides line up with TRBD1. V lost 6 bases, J lost 6 bases, and 15 bases stayed unmatched. In germline, CDR1 is DFQATT, CDR2 SNEGSKA (reference sequence). CDR3 length: 15 residues. The DNA of the CDR3 is TGCAGTGCCCCCAACATTGGGACAGGGCTTGGCGAGCAGTACTTC. Encoded protein: CSAPNIGTGLGEQYF.

This clonotype was observed at least ten times. The chain's CDR3 is CASSPFGAGNLNEQFF. The CDR3 nucleotides read TGTGCCAGCAGCCCGTTTGGAGCGGGAAATCTCAATGAGCAGTTCTTC. The chain recombines TRBV6-1 with TRBJ2-1; 7 bases fit TRBD2. V lost 6 bases to trimming and J lost 6 bases; unmatched junction nucleotides: 14. This CDR3 has 16 amino acids. Per the germline V gene, CDR1 is MNHNS and CDR2 is SASEGT.

At least ten counts were recorded for this clonotype. The rearrangement uses TRBV20-1 and TRBJ2-1, with TRBD2 identical over 8 bases. This CDR3 is 13 amino acids long. Germline CDR1 is DFQATT and CDR2 is SNEGSKA (reference sequence). J lost 1 base, V lost 6 bases, and 2 bases had no gene match. CDR3 DNA: TGCAGTGCCACTAGCGGATCCTACAATGAGCAGTTCTTC. It is translated as CSATSGSYNEQFF.

Only a few counts were recorded for this clonotype. The rearrangement links TRBV29-1 to TRBJ2-1, with 8 nucleotides matching TRBD1. The germline V gene has CDR1 SQVTM and CDR2 ANQGSEA. The CDR3 runs to 15 residues. V gave up 5 bases and J gave up 0 bases; unmatched junction bases: 6. This CDR3 is CSVKAGQGSYNEQFF. The DNA for the CDR3 is TGCAGCGTTAAGGCTGGACAGGGCTCCTACAATGAGCAGTTCTTC.

This clonotype was detected many times. The chain is built from TRBV19 and TRBJ1-1; perhaps TRBD1 as D (5 bases). V lost 10 bases, J lost 1 base, and 13 bases lay in between. Germline V gene data show CDR1 as LNHDA and CDR2 as SQIVND (reference sequence). CDR3 length: 13 residues. In DNA form, the CDR3 reads TGTGCCACTATTATGGGGGAGAACACTGAAGCTTTCTTT. This codes for CATIMGENTEAFF.

This clonotype was seen ten or more times. This chain links TRBV6-1 with TRBJ2-1, with D perhaps TRBD1 (5 bases). The germline gives CDR1 MNHNS, CDR2 SASEGT. The CDR3 has 14 residues. The V gene lost 7 bases and the J gene lost 7 bases, with 17 bases spanning the gap. DNA of the CDR3: TGTGCCAGCACCGGAACAGGACATGTGAATGAGCAGTTCTTC. Protein: CASTGTGHVNEQFF.

This clonotype appeared a few times. The rearrangement uses TRBV5-1 and TRBJ2-7; TRBD2 agrees at 7 bases. Trimming removed 0 bases from V and 4 bases from J; junction bases left unmatched: 7. The CDR3 has 15 amino acids. CDR1 is SGHRS, CDR2 YFSETQ, per germline. In DNA, the CDR3 is TGCGCCAGCAGCTTGGCCCTTGGCGGGAGTTACGAGCAGTACTTC. It encodes CASSLALGGSYEQYF.

This clonotype was counted a few times. V and J are TRBV19 and TRBJ2-7; D is possibly TRBD1 (6 bases). The CDR3 has 14 amino acids. Germline V gives CDR1 LNHDA, CDR2 SQIVND (reference sequence). V was shortened by 4 bases and J by 3 bases, with 13 bases between the two germline ends. The CDR3 sequence is CASSTQGIGYEQYF. In DNA, the CDR3 is TGTGCCAGTAGTACCCAGGGGATTGGCTACGAGCAGTACTTC. The entire variable domain, with the rest obtained from reference TRBV19 and TRBJ2-7, is as follows: DGGITQSPKYLFRKEGQNVTLSCEQNLNHDAMYWYRQDPGQGLRLIYYSQIVNDFQKGDIAEGYSVSREKKESFPLTVTSAQKNPTAFYLCASSTQGIGYEQYFGPGTRLTVT.

The CDR3 reads CASSVVGIQGETQYF. CDR3 nucleotides: TGTGCCAGCAGCGTAGTGGGTATCCAGGGAGAGACCCAGTACTTC. The chain has TRBV9 and TRBJ2-5, with TRBD1 as a possible D gene (5 bases). This CDR3 region has 15 residues. Germline assignment: CDR1 SGDLS and CDR2 YYNGEE. V lost 0 bases to trimming and J lost 4 bases, with 13 bases between them.

There are a few counts of this clonotype. The chain uses TRBV28 and TRBJ2-2, with a possible D match to TRBD1 (5 bases). CDR3 length: 16 residues. Germline CDR1 MDHEN, CDR2 SYDVKM. V was shortened by 4 bases and J by 0 bases, with 12 bases between the two germline ends. The CDR3 nucleotides are TGTGCCAGCAGTTCACCGACAGCTTCGAACACCGGGGAGCTGTTTTTT. This gives the protein CASSSPTASNTGELFF.